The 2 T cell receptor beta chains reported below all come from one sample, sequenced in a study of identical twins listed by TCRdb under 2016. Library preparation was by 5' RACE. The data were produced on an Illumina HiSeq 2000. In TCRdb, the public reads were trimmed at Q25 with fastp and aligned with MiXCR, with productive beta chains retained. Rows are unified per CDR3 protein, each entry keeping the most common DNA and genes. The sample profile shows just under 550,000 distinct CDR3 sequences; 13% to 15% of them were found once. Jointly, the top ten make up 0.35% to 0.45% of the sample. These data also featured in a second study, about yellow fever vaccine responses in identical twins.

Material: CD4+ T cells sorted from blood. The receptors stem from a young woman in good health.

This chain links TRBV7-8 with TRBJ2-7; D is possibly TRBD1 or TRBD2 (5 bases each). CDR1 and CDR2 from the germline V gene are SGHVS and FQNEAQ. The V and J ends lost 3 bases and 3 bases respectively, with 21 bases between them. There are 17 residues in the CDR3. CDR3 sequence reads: CASSFLPRGDYLYEQYF. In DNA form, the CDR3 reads TGTGCCAGCAGCTTCCTCCCTAGGGGAGACTATCTCTACGAGCAGTACTTC.

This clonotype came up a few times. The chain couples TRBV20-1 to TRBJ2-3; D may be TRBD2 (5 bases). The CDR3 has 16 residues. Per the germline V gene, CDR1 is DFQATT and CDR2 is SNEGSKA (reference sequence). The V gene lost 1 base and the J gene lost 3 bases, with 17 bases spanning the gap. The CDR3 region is CSARGDASRGTDTQYF. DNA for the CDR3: TGCAGTGCTAGAGGGGATGCCTCGCGAGGGACAGATACGCAGTATTTT.